The sequence of this TCR beta chain was determined in a study of blood T cells in healthy people across ages. Points on this clonotype: No antigen is known for it.

Healthy Caucasians from Russia aged roughly 6 to 95 served as donors. Study-level findings and limits: While age rose, TCR beta diversity per million T cells dropped in a roughly linear way.

Germline trimming cut 8 bases from V and 3 bases from J; bases unmatched to any gene: 7. Germline V gene lookup returns CDR1 MNHEY and CDR2 SMNVEV (reference sequence). This CDR3 is built from 16 residues. Alongside a J-beta primer mix, a sample-barcoded 5' primer served in a second PCR lasting about 7 to 12 cycles. TCRdb ran MiXCR on the 5' RACE reads and lists one entry per CDR3 protein. This table has 850,000 to 1,000,000 distinct CDR3 sequences, around 46% appearing once. The sequenced material came from blood. This chain connects TRBV27 to TRBJ2-1; 13 bases agree with TRBD2. The receptor was isolated from a man younger than 40 in good health. CDR3 sequence reads: CASYAGTSGVYNEQFF. The CDR3 region has the DNA TGTGCCAGCTATGCCGGGACTAGCGGGGTCTACAATGAGCAGTTCTTC.